This T cell receptor beta chain was captured by sequencing in a study of cytomegalovirus exposure and HLA in healthy donors. Whole-study findings and limits: In vitro, a few CMV-associated chains proved specific for CMV antigens. In the roughly 120 validation repertoires, a later analysis found that first-cohort TCR clusters tended to co-occur.

The CDR3 has 12 amino acids. Germline V lookup: CDR1 KGHSH, CDR2 LQKENI. Trimming left V 6 bases short and J 6 bases short, with 8 bases between. Points on this clone: Its antigen is not known.

Profiling relied on immunoSEQ multiplex PCR, and the TCRdb table lists in-frame clones only, not all of them. The repertoire holds some 130,000 clones, approximately 84% seen once, with 30% in the top ten. The gene calls are TRBV18 and TRBJ2-2; no clear D. The sequence came from a man aged 30-40 years in good health and CMV-seropositive. Material for sequencing was PBMCs. CDR3 nucleotide sequence: TGTGCCAGCTCGGCCATCGCCGGGGAGCTGTTTTTT. As protein: CASSAIAGELFF.